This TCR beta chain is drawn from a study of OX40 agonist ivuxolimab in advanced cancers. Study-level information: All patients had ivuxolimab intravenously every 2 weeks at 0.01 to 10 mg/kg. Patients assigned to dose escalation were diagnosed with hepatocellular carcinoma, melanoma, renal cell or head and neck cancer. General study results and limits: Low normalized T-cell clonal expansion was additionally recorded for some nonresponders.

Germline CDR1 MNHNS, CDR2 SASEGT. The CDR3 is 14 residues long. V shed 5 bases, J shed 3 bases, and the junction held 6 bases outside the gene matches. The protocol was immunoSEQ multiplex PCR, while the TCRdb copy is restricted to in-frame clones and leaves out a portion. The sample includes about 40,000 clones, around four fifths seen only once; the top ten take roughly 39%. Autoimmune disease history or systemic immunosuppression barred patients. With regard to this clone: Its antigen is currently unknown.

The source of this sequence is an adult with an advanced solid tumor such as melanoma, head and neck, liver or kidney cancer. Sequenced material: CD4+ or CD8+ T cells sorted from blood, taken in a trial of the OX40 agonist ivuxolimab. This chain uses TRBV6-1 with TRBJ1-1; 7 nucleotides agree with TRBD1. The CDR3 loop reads CASSKQGVDTEAFF. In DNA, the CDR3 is TGTGCCAGCAGTAAGCAGGGGGTGGACACTGAAGCTTTCTTT.